Below, one T cell receptor (beta chain) is given with its context. As yet, its antigen is unknown. This entry belongs to a study of Ad26.COV2.S vaccination and SARS-CoV-2 variants. Study background: Ad26.COV2.S shots went into the muscle once or twice, 56 days apart. Study results and limitations: Total T cell responses may have been underestimated by the TCR breadth and depth analyses.

Treatment of the sample: about 20 received Ad26.COV2.S at low or high dose, single or two shots; a few received placebo; per-sample allocation not given. Sampling was done on day 63 after the first vaccine or placebo injection. Germline trimming cut 2 bases from V and 1 base from J; bases unmatched to any gene: 5. This CDR3 comprises 16 residues. Germline V gene lookup returns CDR1 LNHDA and CDR2 SQIVND (reference sequence). TCRdb's table, derived via immunoSEQ multiplex PCR, lists solely in-frame clones and lacks some. The sample holds some 240,000 clones; roughly 87% are singletons and the top ten take less than 3.5%.

This receptor was taken from a person aged 18 to 65 who received the Ad26.COV2.S COVID-19 vaccine or a placebo. The starting material was peripheral blood, obtained in a trial of Ad26.COV2.S vaccine versus placebo. The V call is TRBV19, the J call TRBJ2-5, with 9 bases that match TRBD2. CDR3 DNA: TGTGCCAGTAGTATACTAGCGGGGTTTCTCCAAGAGACCCAGTACTTC. It yields the protein CASSILAGFLQETQYF.